This TCR beta chain was captured by sequencing in a study of T cell clonotyping in hematopoietic cell transplantation listed by TCRdb under 2021. A note on the overall study: Pretransplant recipient samples were obtained after cytoreduction. Patient recruitment ran from 2015 to early 2017, and follow-up continued until late 2020 or death. A total of 120 to 150 blood samples were collected in the study from around 40 consecutive transplant recipients and their related donors.

As regards this clone: This clone's antigen is unknown. Per-nucleotide qualities are absent, and no much larger clonotype sits a single base away.

The sample's time point label is to be understood as: recipient sample about 28 days before transplant, after cytoreduction. Blood from recipients was drawn about 28 days before transplant and again at days 30, 100 and 180 after transplant. Nuclei Lysis Solution was used to extract genomic DNA from fresh or cryopreserved unfractionated peripheral blood mononuclear cells. The paper's findings and limits, for the study overall: Recipient TCR diversity fell after transplant, with pathologically expanded clonotypes rising progressively from day 30 to day 180. Broader posttransplant TCR repertoire diversity was predicted by donor and pretransplant recipient Inverse Simpson Index values. Overlap with donor repertoires was found for only a small fraction of recipient repertoires, with over 95% found to appear de novo at the given depth. The sample size was limited, and because cells were not sorted, the contributions of CD4 and CD8 repertoires could not be separated.

The germline V gene specifies SGHTA as CDR1 and FQGNSA as CDR2. The CDR3 goes from the cysteine to the phenylalanine over 14 residues. Just CDR3 DNA is preserved here, 42 bases in frame from base 1. Trimming removed 4 bases from V and 7 bases from J; the gene matches leave 4 bases unexplained. The immunoSEQ assay, a bias-controlled multiplex PCR with V- and J-specific primers, was used to amplify TCR beta CDR3 regions from genomic DNA. A second PCR step added a proprietary barcode and Illumina adapter sequences to the CDR3 amplicons. An Illumina MiSeq instrument was used to sequence the CDR3 libraries. The authors' pipeline ran thus. Export and quality control were handled in immunoSEQ Analyzer 3.0, while downstream analyses relied on R Bioconductor and Immunarch. Repertoire metrics were calculated using only productive rearrangements within the normalized downsampled data set. In the normalized cohort, clonotypes with more than 5 templates were defined as pathologically expanded. The Inverse Simpson Index served as the measure of repertoire diversity. To capture all clonotypes, the CMV-specificity analyses were run on the non-normalized data set. TCRdb's version of the immuneACCESS table is confined to in-frame rearrangements and falls short of the full clone set. An unresolved V gene accounts for under half of the shortfall where checked; the remainder is of unknown origin. V and J calls and clone size are as listed in that table; D and trimming were resolved from the DNA. The sample table shows over 45,000 clones, and 85% to 90% are seen once. Just under 6% of the sample is held by the ten biggest clonotypes.

The starting material was peripheral blood mononuclear cells, obtained before stem cell transplant. The chain joins TRBV7-2 to TRBJ1-5; 10 junctional bases match TRBD1. This sequence was found in a man between 60 and 75 years old with biphenotypic leukemia. Some clones in this sample may be carry-over from other donors' samples. The nucleotide sequence is TGTGCCAGCAGCTCGACAGGGGGCCAACAGCCCCAGCATTTT. Translated, this is CASSSTGGQQPQHF.